This entry features one T cell receptor beta chain sequence. Its antigen is as yet unknown. Mouse gene names apply. The sample belongs to a study of CD8+ T cells in alopecia areata. Cells from pooled cutaneous lymph nodes were sorted by CD4, CD8alpha, NKG2D, NKG2ACE and other markers. Study-level findings and limits: It was lesional scalp, especially alopecia totalis/universalis, that showed higher clonality than normal scalp. The study also sequences resident alphabeta T cells of normal skin in scalp samples.

Extracted from the samples, RNA was reverse transcribed into cDNA to serve as the sequencing template. The data were produced by immunoSEQ multiplex PCR, yet TCRdb's version contains in-frame clones alone and is incomplete. Recorded here are about 300,000 clones, none singletons. The sequence was obtained from a C3H/HeJ mouse with alopecia areata. For this strain, the MHC haplotype corresponds to H2-k. Sequenced sample: CD4+ T cells sorted from a lymph node.

The CDR3 loop is CAWSLRQYNSPLYF. CDR3 DNA (partial): TGTGCCTGGAGTCTTAGACAGTATAATTCGCCC. The chain couples TRBV31 to TRBJ1-6; tentative D call: TRBD1 (5 bases). The read halts 3 residues ahead of the CDR3 end, with the missing end drawn from the germline J gene. TRBJ1-6 is known as an ORF, though its function is uncertain. From germline, CDR1 is GKSSPN and CDR2 SITVG. The CDR3 is 14 amino acids. Trimming pared 0 bases from V and 4 bases from J, leaving 7 bases between.